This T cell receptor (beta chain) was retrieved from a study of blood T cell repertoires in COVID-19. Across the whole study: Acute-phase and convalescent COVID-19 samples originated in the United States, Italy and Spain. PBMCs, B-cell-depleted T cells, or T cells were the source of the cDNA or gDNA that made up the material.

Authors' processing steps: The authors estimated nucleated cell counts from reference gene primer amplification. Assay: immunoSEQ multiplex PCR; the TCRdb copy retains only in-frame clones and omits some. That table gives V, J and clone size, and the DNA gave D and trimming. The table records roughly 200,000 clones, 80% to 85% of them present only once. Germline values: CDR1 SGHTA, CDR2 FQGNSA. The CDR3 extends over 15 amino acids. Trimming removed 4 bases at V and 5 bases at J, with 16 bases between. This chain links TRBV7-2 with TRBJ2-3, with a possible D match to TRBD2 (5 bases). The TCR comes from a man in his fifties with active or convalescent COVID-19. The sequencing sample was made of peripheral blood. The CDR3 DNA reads TGTGCCAGCAGCTCGGCTGGACTCGCGGTAGATACGCAGTATTTT. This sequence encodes CASSSAGLAVDTQYF.